The source of this T cell receptor (beta chain) is a study of T cell responses to AZD1222 COVID-19 vaccine. General study points: Spike-specific TCR breadth and depth rose after two AZD1222 doses. As reported, nearly half of all spike-specific TCRs target variant regions that are unmutated. Clonal diversity may have been underestimated in mostly white British donors.

Clones were sequenced by immunoSEQ multiplex PCR, and TCRdb holds only the in-frame ones, with some missing. The sample consists of more than 80,000 clones, 85% to 90% of them appearing once. The germline gives CDR1 SGHRS, CDR2 YFSETQ. This CDR3 comprises 17 residues. V lost 0 bases, J lost 4 bases, and 19 bases lay in between. Note on this clone: Its antigen is as yet unknown.

J is TRBJ1-1 and V is TRBV5-1, with TRBD1 as a possible D gene (6 bases). The material was peripheral blood, obtained on day 0 of MenACWY control vaccination. The source is an adult in good health. The CDR3 here is CASSLGRGALRGTEAFF. The CDR3 DNA sequence: TGCGCCAGCAGCTTGGGTCGGGGGGCGCTAAGGGGCACTGAAGCTTTCTTT.